This T cell receptor beta chain was observed in a study of blood T cell repertoires in COVID-19. As originally analysed: Amplification of reference gene primers was used by the study to estimate nucleated cell counts. Data came from immunoSEQ multiplex PCR; TCRdb stores just in-frame clones and leaves some out. V and J calls and clone size are those listed in that table; D and trimming were worked out from the DNA. Among about 300,000 clones, around 88% were seen once, and the ten largest hold 1.5% to 2%. With 2 bases removed from V and 0 bases from J, the gap between germline ends came to 11 bases. There are 15 residues in the CDR3. Germline V lookup: CDR1 MNHEY, CDR2 SVGEGT.

The chain has TRBV6-2 or TRBV6-3 and TRBJ2-7, with no clear D. The TCR comes from a woman aged 45 to 65 with acute or convalescent COVID-19. The sequencing input was peripheral blood. DNA for the CDR3: TGTGCCAGCAGTTACCCCCTCAGTGTCTCCTACGAGCAGTACTTC. Its translation: CASSYPLSVSYEQYF.